This TCR beta chain was documented in a study of spatial heterogeneity in lung cancer. Across the study: Each distinct TCR and UMI combination averaged more than ten appearances in raw reads.

The V end was cut by 0 bases, the J end by 4 bases, with 15 bases between. CDR1 is KGHSH and CDR2 is LQKENI in the germline V gene. This CDR3 has 16 residues. Sample time point: blood at routine non-recurrence follow-up after resection. The sequenced material consisted of unsorted whole RNA from tumor, nontumor lung or frozen PBMC. This clonotype was detected ten times or more. TCRdb called the 5' RACE reads again in MiXCR, with one record for every CDR3 protein. The sample lists 35,000 to 45,000 distinct CDR3 sequences; more than 20% were seen once. This sequence joins TRBV18 and TRBJ1-1; tentatively, D is TRBD1 (6 bases). The input for sequencing was PBMCs, taken at follow-up. This TCR was sampled from a female donor with early-stage non-small cell lung cancer. The DNA of the CDR3 is TGTGCCAGCTCACCACCGGTCGGGGGCACCACCACTGAAGCTTTCTTT. Its translation: CASSPPVGGTTTEAFF.